This T cell receptor (beta chain) was recovered during a study of T-cell memory formation after mild COVID-19. About the study: Clustering of TCRs was largely donor specific. General study points: Detection of some responders pre-infection suggested pre-existing cross-reactive memory T cells participated.

Germline lookup yields CDR1 LGHDT and CDR2 YNNKEL (reference sequence). The V and J ends lost 1 base and 0 bases respectively, with 9 bases between them. This CDR3 comprises 15 residues. About this clonotype: The antigen remains undetermined.

5'RACE primed from the constant segment yielded TCR alpha and TCR beta cDNA libraries bearing sample barcodes and UMIs. MiXCR, run by TCRdb on the 5' RACE reads, gives a single entry per CDR3 protein. The data hold roughly 400,000 distinct CDR3 sequences, with more than 15% observed a single time. Sequenced input: PBMCs or a T cell subset sorted from them (not recorded which). The chain joins TRBV3-1 to TRBJ1-1; D not resolved. This TCR was recovered from a man younger than 35 who had mild COVID-19 (a few samples of this study predate the infection). Cell type and time point are not known. The CDR3 DNA is TGTGCCAGCAGCCAAGTACCCCATTTGAACACTGAAGCTTTCTTT. Encoded protein: CASSQVPHLNTEAFF.